The source of this TCR beta chain is a study of graft-versus-host responses after intestinal transplantation. The protocol was immunoSEQ multiplex PCR, while the TCRdb copy is restricted to in-frame clones and leaves out a portion. The repertoire holds more than 12,000 clones, with around 64% as singletons. Graft material was processed, releasing intraepithelial and lamina propria lymphocytes. Notes on this clone: Antigen: not known.

Study-wide results and caveats: The marrow of recipients harbored GvH clones, and ileum or blood showed some of them first. Association was observed between peak circulating GvH clone levels and early post-transplant HvG declines.

Per germline, CDR1 MNHNY and CDR2 SVGAGI (reference sequence). The V segment lost 6 bases and the J segment 4 bases; nucleotides outside the gene matches: 3. CDR3 length: 13 amino acids. The receptor was isolated from a human patient who received an intestinal transplant, so some T cells may come from the graft donor. The J gene is TRBJ1-2, the V gene TRBV6-6; 9 nucleotides match TRBD1. The source material was ileum tissue, sampled 700 to 800 days after intestinal transplantation. As DNA, the CDR3 is TGTGCCAGCAGCGGGACAGGGATCTATGGCTACACCTTC. It codes for CASSGTGIYGYTF.